The rows below give T cell receptor beta chains drawn from one sample of a study of CD8+CD57+ T cells in acquired aplastic anemia. TCRdb itself ran the reads through MiXCR, one entry per CDR3 protein. Of approximately 250,000 distinct CDR3 sequences listed, approximately 82% are singletons. Sequenced sample: sorted CD4+, CD8+, or CD8+CD57+ T cells (not recorded which) from PBMCs. All receptors come from a human donor with aplastic anemia. Each CDR3 is given with its conserved first and last residue. The D gene is left open where the match is weak. Part of the rows lack a size; the others show once, few, many or a class for expanded clones.

clone_size	v_call	d_call	j_call	cdr3_nt	cdr3_aa
many	TRBV27	TRBD1	TRBJ2-4	TGTGCCAGCAGTCTGGAACGGGACAGGGGATTTCAGGTCAAAAACATTCAGTACTTC	CASSLERDRGFQVKNIQYF
-	TRBV6-1	-	TRBJ2-5	TGTGCCAGCAAGTTAGCCCACGGGACAAAAGAGACACAGTACTTC	CASKLAHGTKETQYF
-	TRBV20-1	-	TRBJ2-2	TGCAGTGCTAGACCTACAGGGAGGAACACCGGGGAGCTGTTTTTT	CSARPTGRNTGELFF
few	TRBV7-6	-	TRBJ1-3	TGTGCCAGCAGCTTGGTCACGGGGGGGACCTACAATGAGTTT	CASSLVTGGTYNEF
-	TRBV5-5	-	TRBJ2-5	TGTGCCAGCAGCTGGTTAGACGAGCAAGAGACCCAGTACTTC	CASSWLDEQETQYF
-	TRBV5-6	-	TRBJ1-1	TGTGCCAGCAGCTTGTACGCAGGGCAGAACACTGAAGCTTTCTTT	CASSLYAGQNTEAFF
-	TRBV7-8	-	TRBJ2-1	TGTGCCAGTAGCTTAGCTAGAGGTCCCTATAAGGAGCATTTCTTC	CASSLARGPYKEHFF
few	TRBV11-2	-	TRBJ2-7	TGTGCCAGCAGCCAGAGGCTATCCTCCTACGAGCAGTACTTC	CASSQRLSSYEQYF
-	TRBV2	-	TRBJ1-5	TGTGCCAGCAGGGACGCGGGGACTCATCCCCAGCATTTT	CASRDAGTHPQHF
-	TRBV9	TRBD1	TRBJ1-4	TGTGCCAGCAGCTCACGGGACAGGGGAAATGAAAAACTGTTTTTT	CASSSRDRGNEKLFF
-	TRBV2	-	TRBJ1-1	TGTGCCAGCAGTGGGGTGGGCGGGGCAATGAACACTGAAGCTTTCTTT	CASSGVGGAMNTEAFF
-	TRBV5-4	-	TRBJ1-6	TGTGCCAGCAGCCTATCTAGCGGTAGTGGTAATTCACCCCTCCACTTT	CASSLSSGSGNSPLHF
-	TRBV7-9	-	TRBJ2-4	TGTGCCAGCGGCGGTGATGGGAGCATTCGGTACTTC	CASGGDGSIRYF
-	TRBV16	TRBD1	TRBJ1-2	TGTGCCAGCAGCCAGTCCGGGACAGGGGATGGCTACACCTTC	CASSQSGTGDGYTF
-	TRBV9	-	TRBJ2-7	TGTGCCAGCGGAGGGTCAGAGAACATCCAGTACTACTACTTC	CASGGSENIQYYYF
-	TRBV25-1	TRBD1	TRBJ2-3	TGTGCCAGCAGTGAAGAGGGGGCGCGGGATACGCAGTATTTT	CASSEEGARDTQYF
-	TRBV24-1	-	TRBJ2-1	TGTGCCACCAGTGACCCGGCGGGTTCCTACAATGAGCAGTTCTTT	CATSDPAGSYNEQFF
once	TRBV7-6	TRBD2	TRBJ2-5	TGTGCCAGCAGCGGGAGGGGTGAGGACCAAGAGACCCAGTACTTC	CASSGRGEDQETQYF
few	TRBV7-2	-	TRBJ2-7	TGTGCCAGCAGCTGGCCGGGTTACGAGCAGTACTTC	CASSWPGYEQYF
-	TRBV9	TRBD2	TRBJ2-3	TGTGCCAGCAGCGGAGTAGCGGGTAACACGGAGTTT	CASSGVAGNTEF
-	TRBV7-9	-	TRBJ2-3	TGTGCCACCAGCAGACTCGTGGGTCAGCCCCAGCATTATTTT	CATSRLVGQPQHYF
-	TRBV9	-	TRBJ2-1	TGTGCCAGCAGCGAAGGCGGGGGACATGAGGAGTTGTTC	CASSEGGGHEELF
-	TRBV2	TRBD2	TRBJ2-1	TGTGCCAGCAGTGCGGGGGGGATCGGTGAGCAGTTCTTC	CASSAGGIGEQFF
-	TRBV7-9	-	TRBJ1-2	TGTGCCAGCAGCCTGGGGACAAGCGGCCCAGTACATCGCTACACCTTC	CASSLGTSGPVHRYTF